This T cell receptor beta chain appears in the sequencing data of a study of human T cells and chemical hapten exposure. At the level of the study: Weekly administration of diphenylcyclopropenone to the scalp of patients continued throughout the approximately 25-week study. Alopecia universalis, totalis or areata was present in patients who were mostly female. Study-wide points: Expanded TCRs were compared with controls, and the expanded TCRs formed significantly more large CDR3 similarity clusters.

Original data processing: The median was about 89,000 TCRs per sample, ranging 23,224 to 690,600. TCRdb re-called the RACE reads with MiXCR, one entry per CDR3 protein. The V and J calls come from TCRdb's annotation, not from the publication. The repertoire has approximately 46,000 distinct CDR3 sequences, roughly a tenth of them found once; the top ten carry around 15%. In the case of this clonotype: As yet, its antigen is unknown.

Per the germline V gene, CDR1 is SQVTM and CDR2 is ANQGSEA. V lost 4 bases, J lost 0 bases, and 9 bases lay in between. The CDR3 spans 13 residues. The sample's time point: patch test 2, 6 weeks after DPC sensitization. Described treatment: therapeutic diphenylcyclopropenone sensitization with weekly scalp DPC. Total RNA came from unfractionated whole blood. The receptor's source is a woman in her 30s with alopecia areata. Some clones in this sample may be carry-over from other donors' samples. Specimen: whole blood, collected in connection with sensitization to the hapten diphenylcyclopropenone (DPC). The chain is built from TRBV29-1 and TRBJ1-1; no definite D call. CDR3 in amino acids: CSVGNRMNTEAFF. CDR3 sequence (DNA): TGCAGCGTTGGAAACAGAATGAACACTGAAGCTTTCTTT.